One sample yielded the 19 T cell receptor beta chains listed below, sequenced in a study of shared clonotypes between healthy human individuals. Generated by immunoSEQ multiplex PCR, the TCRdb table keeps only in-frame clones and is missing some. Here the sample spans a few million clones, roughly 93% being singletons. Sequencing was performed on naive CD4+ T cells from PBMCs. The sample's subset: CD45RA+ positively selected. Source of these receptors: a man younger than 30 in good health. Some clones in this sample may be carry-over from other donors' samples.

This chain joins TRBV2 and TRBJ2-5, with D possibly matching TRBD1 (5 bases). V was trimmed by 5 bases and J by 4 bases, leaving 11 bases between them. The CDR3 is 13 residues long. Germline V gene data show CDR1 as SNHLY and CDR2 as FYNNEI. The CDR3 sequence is CASSNRQLETQYF. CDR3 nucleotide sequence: TGTGCCAGCAGTAACAGACAGTTAGAGACCCAGTACTTC.

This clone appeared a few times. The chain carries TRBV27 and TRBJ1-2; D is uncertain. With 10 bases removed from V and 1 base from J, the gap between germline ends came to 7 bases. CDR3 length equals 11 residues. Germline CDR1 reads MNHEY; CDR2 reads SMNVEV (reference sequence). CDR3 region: CATGLNYGYTF. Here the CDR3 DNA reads TGTGCCACCGGACTTAACTATGGCTACACCTTC.

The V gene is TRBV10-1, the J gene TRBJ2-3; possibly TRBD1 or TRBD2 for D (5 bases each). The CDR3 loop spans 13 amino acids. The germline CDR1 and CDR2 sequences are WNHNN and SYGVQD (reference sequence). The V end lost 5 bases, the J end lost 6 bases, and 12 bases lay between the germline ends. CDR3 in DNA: TGCGCCAGCAGTCGGGACCCTAAGGATACGCAGTATTTT. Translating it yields CASSRDPKDTQYF.

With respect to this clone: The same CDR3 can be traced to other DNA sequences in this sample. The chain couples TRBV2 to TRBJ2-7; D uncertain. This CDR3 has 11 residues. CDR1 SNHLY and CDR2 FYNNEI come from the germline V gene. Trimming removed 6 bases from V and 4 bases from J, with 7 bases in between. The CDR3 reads CASSPSYEQYF. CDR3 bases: TGTGCCAGCAGCCCCAGTTACGAGCAGTACTTC. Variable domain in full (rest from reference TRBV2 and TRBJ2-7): EPEVTQTPSHQVTQMGQEVILRCVPISNHLYFYWYRQILGQKVEFLVSFYNNEISEKSEIFDDQFSVERPDGSNFTLKIRSTKLEDSAMYFCASSPSYEQYFGPGTRLTVT.

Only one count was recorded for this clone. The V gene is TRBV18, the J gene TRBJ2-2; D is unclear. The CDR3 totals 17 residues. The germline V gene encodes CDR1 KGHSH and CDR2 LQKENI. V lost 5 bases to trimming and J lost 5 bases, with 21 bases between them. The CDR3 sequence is CASSAHQIGTTTGELFF. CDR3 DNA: TGTGCCAGCTCAGCCCACCAAATAGGTACGACGACCGGGGAGCTGTTTTTT.

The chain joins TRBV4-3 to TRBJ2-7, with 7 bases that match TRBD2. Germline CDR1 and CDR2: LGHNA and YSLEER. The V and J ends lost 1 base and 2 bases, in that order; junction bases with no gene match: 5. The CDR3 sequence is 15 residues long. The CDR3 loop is CASSQAPSGPYEQYF. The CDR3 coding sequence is TGCGCCAGCAGCCAAGCCCCTAGCGGCCCCTACGAGCAGTACTTC.

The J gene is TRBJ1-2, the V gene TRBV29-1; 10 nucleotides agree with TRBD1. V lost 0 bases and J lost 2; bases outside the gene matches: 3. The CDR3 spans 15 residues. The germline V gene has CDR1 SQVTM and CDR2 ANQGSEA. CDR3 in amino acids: CSVEDRDRGNYGYTF. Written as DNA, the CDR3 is TGCAGCGTTGAAGATCGGGACAGGGGAAACTATGGCTACACCTTC.

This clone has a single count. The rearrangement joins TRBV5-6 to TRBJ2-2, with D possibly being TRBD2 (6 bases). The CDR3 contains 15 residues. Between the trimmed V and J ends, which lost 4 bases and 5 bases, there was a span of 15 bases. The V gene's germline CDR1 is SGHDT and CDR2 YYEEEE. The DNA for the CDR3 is TGTGCCAGCAGCCTCGGAGGGACGAGGACCGGGGAGCTGTTTTTT. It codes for CASSLGGTRTGELFF.

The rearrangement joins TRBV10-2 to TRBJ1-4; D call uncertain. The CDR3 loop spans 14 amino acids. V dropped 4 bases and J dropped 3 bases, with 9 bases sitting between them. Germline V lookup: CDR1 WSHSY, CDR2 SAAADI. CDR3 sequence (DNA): TGCGCCAGCAGTGTGGGCGGGTCTAATGAAAAACTGTTTTTT. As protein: CASSVGGSNEKLFF.

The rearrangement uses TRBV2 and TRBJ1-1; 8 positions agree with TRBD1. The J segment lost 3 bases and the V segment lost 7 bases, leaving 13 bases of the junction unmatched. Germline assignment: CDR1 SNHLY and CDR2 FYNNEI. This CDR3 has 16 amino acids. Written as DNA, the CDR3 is TGTGCCAGCATCCGCGAGTCAGGGGGCGGTTACACTGAAGCTTTCTTT. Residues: CASIRESGGGYTEAFF.

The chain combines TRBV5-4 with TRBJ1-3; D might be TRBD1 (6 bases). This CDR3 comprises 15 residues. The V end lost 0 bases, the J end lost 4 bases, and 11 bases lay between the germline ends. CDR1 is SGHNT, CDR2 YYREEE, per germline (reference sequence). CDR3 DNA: TGTGCCAGCAGCTTGGAAGGGGACACCGGAAACACCATATATTTT. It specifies CASSLEGDTGNTIYF.

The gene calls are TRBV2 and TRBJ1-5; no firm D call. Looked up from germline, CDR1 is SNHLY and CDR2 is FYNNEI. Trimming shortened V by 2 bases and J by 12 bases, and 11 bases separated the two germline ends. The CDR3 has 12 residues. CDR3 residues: CASSEMGTVQHF. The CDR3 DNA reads TGTGCCAGCAGTGAAATGGGAACAGTCCAGCATTTT. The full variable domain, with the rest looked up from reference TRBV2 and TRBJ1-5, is EPEVTQTPSHQVTQMGQEVILRCVPISNHLYFYWYRQILGQKVEFLVSFYNNEISEKSEIFDDQFSVERPDGSNFTLKIRSTKLEDSAMYFCASSEMGTVQHFGDGTRLSIL.

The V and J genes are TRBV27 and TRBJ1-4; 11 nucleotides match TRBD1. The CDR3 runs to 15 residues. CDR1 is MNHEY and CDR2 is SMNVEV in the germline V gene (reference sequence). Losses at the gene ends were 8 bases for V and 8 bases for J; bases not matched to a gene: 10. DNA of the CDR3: TGTGCCAGCGCCGGACAGGGGGCTAACGTCGAAAAACTGTTTTTT. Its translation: CASAGQGANVEKLFF.

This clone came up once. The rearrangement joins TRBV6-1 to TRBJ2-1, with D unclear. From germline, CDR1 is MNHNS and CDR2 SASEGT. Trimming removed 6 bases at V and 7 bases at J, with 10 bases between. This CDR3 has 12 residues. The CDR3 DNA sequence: TGTGCCAGCAGACGGCTACCTAATGAGCAGTTCTTC. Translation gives CASRRLPNEQFF.

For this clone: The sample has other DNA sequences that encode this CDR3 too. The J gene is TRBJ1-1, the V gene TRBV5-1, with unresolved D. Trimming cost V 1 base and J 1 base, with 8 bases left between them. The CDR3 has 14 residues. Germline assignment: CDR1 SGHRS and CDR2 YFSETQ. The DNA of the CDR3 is TGCGCCAGCAGCTTGAACAGACAGAACACTGAAGCTTTCTTT. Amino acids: CASSLNRQNTEAFF.

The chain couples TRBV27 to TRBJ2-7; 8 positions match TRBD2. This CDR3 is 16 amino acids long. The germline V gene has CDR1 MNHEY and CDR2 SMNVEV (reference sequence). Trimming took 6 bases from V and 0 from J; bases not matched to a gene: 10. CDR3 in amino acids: CASRGPPGGGSYEQYF. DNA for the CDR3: TGTGCCAGCAGAGGACCCCCGGGAGGGGGCTCCTACGAGCAGTACTTC.

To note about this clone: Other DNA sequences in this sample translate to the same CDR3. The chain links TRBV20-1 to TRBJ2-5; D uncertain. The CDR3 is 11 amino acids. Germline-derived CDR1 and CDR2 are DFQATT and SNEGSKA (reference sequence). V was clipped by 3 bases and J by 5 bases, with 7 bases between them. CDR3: CSASKGETQYF. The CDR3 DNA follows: TGCAGTGCTAGTAAGGGTGAGACCCAGTACTTC.

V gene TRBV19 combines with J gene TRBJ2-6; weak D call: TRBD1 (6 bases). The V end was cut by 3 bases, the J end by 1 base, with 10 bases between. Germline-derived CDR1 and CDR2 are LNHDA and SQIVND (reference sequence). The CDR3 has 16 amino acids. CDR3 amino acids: CASSMRGQSGANVLTF. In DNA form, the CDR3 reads TGTGCCAGTAGTATGCGAGGACAGTCTGGGGCCAACGTCCTGACTTTC.

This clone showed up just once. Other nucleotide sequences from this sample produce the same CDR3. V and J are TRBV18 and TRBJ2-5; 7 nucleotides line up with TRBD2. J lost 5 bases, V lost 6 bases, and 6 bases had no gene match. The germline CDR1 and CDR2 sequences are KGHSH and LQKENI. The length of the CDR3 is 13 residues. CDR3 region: CASSPPGGETQYF. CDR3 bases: TGTGCCAGCTCCCCGCCGGGAGGTGAGACCCAGTACTTC.